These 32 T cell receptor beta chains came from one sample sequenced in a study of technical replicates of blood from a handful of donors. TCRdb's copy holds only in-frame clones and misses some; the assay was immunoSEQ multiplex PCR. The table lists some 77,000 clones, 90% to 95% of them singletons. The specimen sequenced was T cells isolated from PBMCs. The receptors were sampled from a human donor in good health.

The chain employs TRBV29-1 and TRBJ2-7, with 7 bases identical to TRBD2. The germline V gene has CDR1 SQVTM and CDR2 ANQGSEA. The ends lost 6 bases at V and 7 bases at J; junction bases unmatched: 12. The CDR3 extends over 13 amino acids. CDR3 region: CSVENREAGEQYF. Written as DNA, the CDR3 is TGCAGCGTCGAGAATCGGGAGGCGGGTGAGCAGTACTTC.

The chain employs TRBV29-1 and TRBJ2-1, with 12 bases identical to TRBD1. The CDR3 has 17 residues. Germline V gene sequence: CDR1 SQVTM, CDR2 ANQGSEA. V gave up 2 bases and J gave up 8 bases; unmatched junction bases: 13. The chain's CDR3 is CSVEPMEGTGGRDEQFF. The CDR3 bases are TGCAGCGTTGAACCCATGGAGGGGACAGGGGGCAGGGATGAGCAGTTCTTC.

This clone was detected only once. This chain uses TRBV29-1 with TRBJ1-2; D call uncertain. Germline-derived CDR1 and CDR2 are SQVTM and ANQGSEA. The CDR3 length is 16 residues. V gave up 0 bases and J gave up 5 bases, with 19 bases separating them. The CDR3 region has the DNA TGCAGCGTTGAAGATCGCGAAAGGGCAGCGGGGTATGGCTACACCTTC. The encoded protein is CSVEDRERAAGYGYTF. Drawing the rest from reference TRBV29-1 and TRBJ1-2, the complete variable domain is SAVISQKPSRDICQRGTSLTIQCQVDSQVTMMFWYRQQPGQSLTLIATANQGSEATYESGFVIDKFPISRPNLTFSTLTVSNMSPEDSSIYLCSVEDRERAAGYGYTFGSGTRLTVV.

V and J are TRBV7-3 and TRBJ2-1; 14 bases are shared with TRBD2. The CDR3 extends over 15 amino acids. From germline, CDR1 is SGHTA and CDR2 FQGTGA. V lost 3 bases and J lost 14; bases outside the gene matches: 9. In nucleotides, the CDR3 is TGTGCCAGCAGCTTGACCGGGACTAGCGGGAGTGGGGAGTTCTTC. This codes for CASSLTGTSGSGEFF.

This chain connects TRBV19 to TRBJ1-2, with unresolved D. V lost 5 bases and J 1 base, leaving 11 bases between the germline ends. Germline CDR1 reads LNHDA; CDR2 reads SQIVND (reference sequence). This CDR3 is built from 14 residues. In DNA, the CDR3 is TGTGCCAGTAGTCCCATACAGAGTAACTATGGCTACACCTTC. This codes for CASSPIQSNYGYTF. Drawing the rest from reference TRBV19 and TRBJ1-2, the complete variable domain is DGGITQSPKYLFRKEGQNVTLSCEQNLNHDAMYWYRQDPGQGLRLIYYSQIVNDFQKGDIAEGYSVSREKKESFPLTVTSAQKNPTAFYLCASSPIQSNYGYTFGSGTRLTVV.

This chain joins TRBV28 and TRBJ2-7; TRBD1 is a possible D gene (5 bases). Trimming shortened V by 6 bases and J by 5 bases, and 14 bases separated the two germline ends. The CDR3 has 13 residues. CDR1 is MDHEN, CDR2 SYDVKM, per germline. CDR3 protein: CASRKRGIDEQYF. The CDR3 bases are TGTGCCAGCAGGAAAAGGGGTATCGACGAGCAGTACTTC.

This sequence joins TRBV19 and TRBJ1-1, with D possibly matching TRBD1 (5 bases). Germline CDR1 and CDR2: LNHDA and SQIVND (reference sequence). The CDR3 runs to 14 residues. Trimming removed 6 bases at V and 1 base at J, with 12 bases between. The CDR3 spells CASSFSTGNTEAFF. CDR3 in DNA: TGTGCCAGTAGCTTTTCCACAGGGAACACTGAAGCTTTCTTT. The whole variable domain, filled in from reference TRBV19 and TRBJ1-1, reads DGGITQSPKYLFRKEGQNVTLSCEQNLNHDAMYWYRQDPGQGLRLIYYSQIVNDFQKGDIAEGYSVSREKKESFPLTVTSAQKNPTAFYLCASSFSTGNTEAFFGQGTRLTVV.

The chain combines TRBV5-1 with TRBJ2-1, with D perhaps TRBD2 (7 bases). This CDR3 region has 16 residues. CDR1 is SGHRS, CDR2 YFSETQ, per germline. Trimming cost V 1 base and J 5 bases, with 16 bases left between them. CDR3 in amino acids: CASSLMTGGNNNEQFF. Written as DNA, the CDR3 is TGCGCCAGCAGCTTGATGACGGGGGGCAATAACAATGAGCAGTTCTTC.

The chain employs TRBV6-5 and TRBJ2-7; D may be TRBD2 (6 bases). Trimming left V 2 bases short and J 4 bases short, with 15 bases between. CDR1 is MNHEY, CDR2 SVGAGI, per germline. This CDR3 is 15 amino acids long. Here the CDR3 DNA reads TGTGCCAGCAGTTACGGGGCGTTAGGGACTTACGAGCAGTACTTC. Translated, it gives CASSYGALGTYEQYF.

The DNA for the CDR3 is TGTGCCTGGAGTGAGGGGCCAGCACTCTCTGGGGCCAACGTCCTGACTTTC. Protein: CAWSEGPALSGANVLTF. V and J are TRBV30 and TRBJ2-6; D is possibly TRBD1 (5 bases). Between the trimmed V and J ends, which lost 1 base and 0 bases, there was a span of 13 bases. In germline, CDR1 is GTSNPN, CDR2 SVGIG (reference sequence). This CDR3 region has 17 residues. Combining the CDR3 with reference TRBV30 and TRBJ2-6 gives the whole variable domain SQTIHQWPATLVQPVGSPLSLECTVEGTSNPNLYWYRQAAGRGLQLLFYSVGIGQISSEVPQNLSASRPQDRQFILSSKKLLLSDSGFYLCAWSEGPALSGANVLTFGAGSRLTVL.

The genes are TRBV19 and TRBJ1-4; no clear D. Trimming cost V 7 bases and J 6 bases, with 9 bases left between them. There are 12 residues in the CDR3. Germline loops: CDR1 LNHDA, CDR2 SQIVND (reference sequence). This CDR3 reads CASKARDEKLFF. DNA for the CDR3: TGTGCCAGTAAGGCGAGGGATGAAAAACTGTTTTTT.

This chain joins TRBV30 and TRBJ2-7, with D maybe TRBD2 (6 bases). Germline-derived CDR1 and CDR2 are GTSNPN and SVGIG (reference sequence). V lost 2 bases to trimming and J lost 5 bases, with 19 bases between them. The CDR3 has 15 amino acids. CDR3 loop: CAWSPGGEGSDEQYF. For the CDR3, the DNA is TGTGCCTGGAGTCCCGGGGGAGAGGGAAGCGACGAGCAGTACTTC.

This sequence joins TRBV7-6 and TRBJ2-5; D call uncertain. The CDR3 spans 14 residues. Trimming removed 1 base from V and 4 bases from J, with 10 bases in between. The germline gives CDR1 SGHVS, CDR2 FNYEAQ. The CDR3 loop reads CASSLVESLETQYF. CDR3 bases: TGTGCCAGCAGCTTAGTAGAAAGCTTAGAGACCCAGTACTTC.

In DNA form, the CDR3 reads TGTGCCTGGAGCCTACAGCTTACAGGTGAAGCTTTCTTT. Its translation: CAWSLQLTGEAFF. The V and J genes are TRBV30 and TRBJ1-1, with a tentative D call TRBD1 (5 bases). Germline V gene data show CDR1 as GTSNPN and CDR2 as SVGIG (reference sequence). The length of the CDR3 is 13 residues. Trimming took off 3 bases at V and 7 bases at J, with 15 bases between the two ends.

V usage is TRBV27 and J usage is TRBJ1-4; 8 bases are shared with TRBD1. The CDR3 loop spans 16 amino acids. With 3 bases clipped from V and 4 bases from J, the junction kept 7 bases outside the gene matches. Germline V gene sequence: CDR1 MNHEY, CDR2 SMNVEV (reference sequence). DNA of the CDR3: TGTGCCAGCAGTTTTCTGGGGACAGGTCGTAATGAAAAACTGTTTTTT. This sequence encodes CASSFLGTGRNEKLFF.

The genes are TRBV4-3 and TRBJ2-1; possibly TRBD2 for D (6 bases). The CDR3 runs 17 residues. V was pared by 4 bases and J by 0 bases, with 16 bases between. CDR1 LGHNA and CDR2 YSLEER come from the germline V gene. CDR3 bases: TGCGCCAGCAGCCGATCTACCGGGACTCCCTCCTACAATGAGCAGTTCTTC. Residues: CASSRSTGTPSYNEQFF.

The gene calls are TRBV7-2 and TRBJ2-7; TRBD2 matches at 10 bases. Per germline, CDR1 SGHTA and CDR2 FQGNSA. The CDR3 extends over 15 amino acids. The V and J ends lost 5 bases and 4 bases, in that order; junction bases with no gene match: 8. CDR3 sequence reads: CASSPGGLAVYEQYF. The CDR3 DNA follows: TGTGCCAGCAGCCCCGGTGGACTAGCGGTTTACGAGCAGTACTTC. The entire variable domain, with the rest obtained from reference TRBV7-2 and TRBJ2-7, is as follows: GAGVSQSPSNKVTEKGKDVELRCDPISGHTALYWYRQSLGQGLEFLIYFQGNSAPDKSGLPSDRFSAERTGGSVSTLTIQRTQQEDSAVYLCASSPGGLAVYEQYFGPGTRLTVT.

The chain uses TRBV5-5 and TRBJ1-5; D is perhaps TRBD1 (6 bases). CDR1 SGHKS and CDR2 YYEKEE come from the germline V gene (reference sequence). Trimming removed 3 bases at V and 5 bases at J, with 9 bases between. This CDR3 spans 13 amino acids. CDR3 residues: CASSWTADQPQHF. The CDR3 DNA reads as TGTGCCAGCAGCTGGACAGCTGATCAGCCCCAGCATTTT.

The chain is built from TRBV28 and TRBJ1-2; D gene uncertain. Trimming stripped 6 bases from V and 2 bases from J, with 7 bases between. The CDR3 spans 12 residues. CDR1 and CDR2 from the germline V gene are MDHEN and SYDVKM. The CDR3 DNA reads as TGTGCCAGCAGCCCGGGGAACTATGGCTACACCTTC. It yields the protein CASSPGNYGYTF.

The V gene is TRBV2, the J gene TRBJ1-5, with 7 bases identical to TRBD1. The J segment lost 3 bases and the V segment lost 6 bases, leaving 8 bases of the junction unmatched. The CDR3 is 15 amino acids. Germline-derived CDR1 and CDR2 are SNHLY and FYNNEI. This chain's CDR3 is CASRGDSGTNQPQHF. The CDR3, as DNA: TGTGCCAGCAGGGGGGACAGTGGTACCAATCAGCCCCAGCATTTT.

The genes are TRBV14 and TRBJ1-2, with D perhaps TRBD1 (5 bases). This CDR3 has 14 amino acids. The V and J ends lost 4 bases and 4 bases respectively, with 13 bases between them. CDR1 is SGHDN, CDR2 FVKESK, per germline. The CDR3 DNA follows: TGTGCCAGCAGCCCCTTGACAGTAAGCTATGGCTACACCTTC. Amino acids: CASSPLTVSYGYTF.

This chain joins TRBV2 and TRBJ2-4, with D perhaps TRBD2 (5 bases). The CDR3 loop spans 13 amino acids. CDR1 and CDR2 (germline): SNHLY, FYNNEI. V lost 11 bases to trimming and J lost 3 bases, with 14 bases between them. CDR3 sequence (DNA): TGTGCCGGAGTTACGGAGGACAAAAACATTCAGTACTTC. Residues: CAGVTEDKNIQYF.

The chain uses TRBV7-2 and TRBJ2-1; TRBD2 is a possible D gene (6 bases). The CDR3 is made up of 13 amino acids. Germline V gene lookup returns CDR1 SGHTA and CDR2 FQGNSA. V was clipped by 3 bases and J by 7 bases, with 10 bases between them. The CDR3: CASSFTSNNEQFF. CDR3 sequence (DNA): TGTGCCAGCAGCTTTACTAGCAATAATGAGCAGTTCTTC.

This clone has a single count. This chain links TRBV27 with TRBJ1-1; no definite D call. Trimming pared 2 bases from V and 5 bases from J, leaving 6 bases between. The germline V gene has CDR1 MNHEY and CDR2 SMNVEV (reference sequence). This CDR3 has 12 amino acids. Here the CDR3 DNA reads TGTGCCAGCAGTTTACGAGGGACTGAAGCTTTCTTT. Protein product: CASSLRGTEAFF.

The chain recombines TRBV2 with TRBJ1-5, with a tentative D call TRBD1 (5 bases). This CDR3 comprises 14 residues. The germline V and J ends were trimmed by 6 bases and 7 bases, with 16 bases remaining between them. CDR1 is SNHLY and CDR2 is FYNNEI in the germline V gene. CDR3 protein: CASRFREMGQPQHF. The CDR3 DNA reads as TGTGCCAGCAGATTCAGGGAAATGGGACAGCCCCAGCATTTT.

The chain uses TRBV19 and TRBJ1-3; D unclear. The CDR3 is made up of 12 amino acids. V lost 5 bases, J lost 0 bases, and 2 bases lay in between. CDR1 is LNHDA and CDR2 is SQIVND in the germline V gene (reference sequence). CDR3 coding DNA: TGTGCCAGTAGTCTCTCTGGAAACACCATATATTTT. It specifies CASSLSGNTIYF. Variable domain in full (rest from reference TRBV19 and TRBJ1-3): DGGITQSPKYLFRKEGQNVTLSCEQNLNHDAMYWYRQDPGQGLRLIYYSQIVNDFQKGDIAEGYSVSREKKESFPLTVTSAQKNPTAFYLCASSLSGNTIYFGEGSWLTVV.

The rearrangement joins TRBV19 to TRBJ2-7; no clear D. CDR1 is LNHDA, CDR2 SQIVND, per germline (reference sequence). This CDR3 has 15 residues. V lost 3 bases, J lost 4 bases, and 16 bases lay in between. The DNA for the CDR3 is TGTGCCAGTAGTATGGGTCCGGGTTTGTCGTACGAGCAGTACTTC. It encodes CASSMGPGLSYEQYF.

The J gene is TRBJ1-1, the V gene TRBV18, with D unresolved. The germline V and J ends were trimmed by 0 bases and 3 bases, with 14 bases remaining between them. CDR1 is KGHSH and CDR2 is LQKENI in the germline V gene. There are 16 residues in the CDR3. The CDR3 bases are TGTGCCAGCTCACCACCGGAGGCCGGCTCTGACACTGAAGCTTTCTTT. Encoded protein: CASSPPEAGSDTEAFF.

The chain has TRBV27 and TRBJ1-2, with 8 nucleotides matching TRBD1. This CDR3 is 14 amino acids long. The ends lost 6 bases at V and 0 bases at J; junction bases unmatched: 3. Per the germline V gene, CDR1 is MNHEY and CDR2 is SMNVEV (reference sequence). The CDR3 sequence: CASRGTGANYGYTF. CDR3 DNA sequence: TGTGCCAGCAGGGGGACAGGAGCTAACTATGGCTACACCTTC.

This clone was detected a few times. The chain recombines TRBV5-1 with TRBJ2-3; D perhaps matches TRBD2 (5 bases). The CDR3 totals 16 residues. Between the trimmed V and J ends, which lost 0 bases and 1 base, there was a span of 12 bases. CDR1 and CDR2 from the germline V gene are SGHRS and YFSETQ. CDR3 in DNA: TGCGCCAGCAGCTTGGGAGCGGCAGGTGGCACAGATACGCAGTATTTT. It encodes CASSLGAAGGTDTQYF. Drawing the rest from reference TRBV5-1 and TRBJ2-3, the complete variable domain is KAGVTQTPRYLIKTRGQQVTLSCSPISGHRSVSWYQQTPGQGLQFLFEYFSETQRNKGNFPGRFSGRQFSNSRSEMNVSTLELGDSALYLCASSLGAAGGTDTQYFGPGTRLTVL.

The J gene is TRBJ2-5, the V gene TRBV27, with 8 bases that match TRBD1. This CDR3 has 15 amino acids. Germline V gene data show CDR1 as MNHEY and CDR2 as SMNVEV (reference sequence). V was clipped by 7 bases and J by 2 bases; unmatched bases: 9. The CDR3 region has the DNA TGTGCCAGCACCCTAACAGGGGGTGGACAAGAGACCCAGTACTTC. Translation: CASTLTGGGQETQYF.

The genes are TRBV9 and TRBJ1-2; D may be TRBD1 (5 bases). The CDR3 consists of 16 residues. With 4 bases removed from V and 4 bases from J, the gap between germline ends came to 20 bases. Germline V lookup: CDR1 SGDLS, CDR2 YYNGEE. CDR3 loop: CASSPAGTGDPYGYTF. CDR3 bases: TGTGCCAGCAGCCCAGCGGGAACAGGAGACCCCTATGGCTACACCTTC.